This TCR beta chain was observed in a study of cytomegalovirus exposure and HLA in healthy donors. Libraries were prepared by immunoSEQ multiplex PCR; TCRdb keeps only in-frame clonotypes and omits some of them. The data show some 230,000 clones, with under 95% seen just once and 1.1% held by the top ten. Among the 120 subjects of the validation cohort, separate from the roughly 670-subject first cohort, were the donors. The CDR3 loop spans 16 amino acids. The germline V gene encodes CDR1 GTSNPN and CDR2 SVGIG (reference sequence). V gave up 4 bases and J gave up 4 bases; unmatched junction bases: 11. Study results and limitations: Cytomegalovirus-associated status was assigned to 164 TCR beta chains. The TCR clusters that emerged in the first cohort tended, a later analysis found, to co-occur in the approximately 110 validation repertoires. Per published reports, the classifier diagnosed cytomegalovirus status with high specificity and sensitivity.

A note on this clone: No antigen is known for it.

This TCR derives from a woman younger than 30 in good health and CMV-seronegative. Specimen: PBMCs. The chain couples TRBV30 to TRBJ2-1; TRBD2 matches 9 bases. CDR3: CAWTPGASGTYNEQFF. The DNA for the CDR3 is TGTGCCTGGACCCCCGGGGCTAGCGGGACATACAATGAGCAGTTCTTC.